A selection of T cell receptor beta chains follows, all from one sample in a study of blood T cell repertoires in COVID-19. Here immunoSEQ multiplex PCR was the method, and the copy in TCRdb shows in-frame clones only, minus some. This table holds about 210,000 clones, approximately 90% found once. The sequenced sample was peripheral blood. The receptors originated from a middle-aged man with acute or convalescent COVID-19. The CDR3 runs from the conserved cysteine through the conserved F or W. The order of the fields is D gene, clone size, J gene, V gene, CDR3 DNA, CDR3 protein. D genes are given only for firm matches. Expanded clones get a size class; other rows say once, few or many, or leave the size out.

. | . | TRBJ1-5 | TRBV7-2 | TGTGCCAGCAGCTTAACAGGGCCTTCCAATCAGCCCCAGCATTTT | CASSLTGPSNQPQHF
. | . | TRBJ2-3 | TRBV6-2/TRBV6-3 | TGTGCCAGCAGCTTCGAGACGGGTACGCAGTATTTT | CASSFETGTQYF
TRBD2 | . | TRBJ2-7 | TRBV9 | TGTGCCAGCAGTCGCTCTGCGGGAGCGGGAGATTACGAGCAGTACTTC | CASSRSAGAGDYEQYF
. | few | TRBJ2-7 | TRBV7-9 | TGTGCCAGCAGTGTAGTAAACGAGCAGTACTTC | CASSVVNEQYF
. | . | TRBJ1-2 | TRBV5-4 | TGTGCCAGCAGACCCCCTGGAGGGATTTCCTATGGCTACACCTTC | CASRPPGGISYGYTF
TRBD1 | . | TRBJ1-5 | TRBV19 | TGTGCCAGTAGGAACAGGGGGAGCAATCAGCCCCAGCATTTT | CASRNRGSNQPQHF
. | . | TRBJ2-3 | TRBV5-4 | TGTGCCAGCAGCTTGGAGCCCCCCGATACGCAGTATTTT | CASSLEPPDTQYF
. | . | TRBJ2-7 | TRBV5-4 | TGTGCCAGCAGCTCCGGGATCCGGGCCTCGTACGAGCAGTACTTC | CASSSGIRASYEQYF
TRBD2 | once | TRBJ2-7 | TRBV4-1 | TGCGCCAGCAGCCAAGATGGGGCCGCTAGCGGGAGTCTTTACGAGCAGTACTTC | CASSQDGAASGSLYEQYF
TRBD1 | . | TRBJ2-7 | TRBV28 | TGTGCCAGCATCCTGGGACAGGGGGTGGACGAGCAGTACTTC | CASILGQGVDEQYF
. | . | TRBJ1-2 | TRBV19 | TGTGCCAGTAGTAATTTCGGTATTAGGAGCCAACGTGGCTACACCTTC | CASSNFGIRSQRGYTF
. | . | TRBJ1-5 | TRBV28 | TGTGCCAGCAGTCTCTGGACAGCGTCGGTCAATCAGCCCCAGCATTTT | CASSLWTASVNQPQHF
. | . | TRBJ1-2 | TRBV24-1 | TGTGCCACCAGTGATTTGCAAGGTCGTTCGGGGGAGGGTGGCTACACCTTC | CATSDLQGRSGEGGYTF
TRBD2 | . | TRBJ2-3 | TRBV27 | TGTGCCAGCACCCGAGGTGGGGGGGGCACAGATACGCAGTATTTT | CASTRGGGGTDTQYF
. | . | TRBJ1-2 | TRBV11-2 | TGTGCCAGCAGCCGAGGGCCAGATAACTATGGCTACACCTTC | CASSRGPDNYGYTF
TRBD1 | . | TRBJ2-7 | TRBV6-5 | TGTGCCAGTGTTCCGGGACAGGGATCCTACGAGCAGTACTTC | CASVPGQGSYEQYF
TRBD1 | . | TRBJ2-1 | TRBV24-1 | TGTGCCACCAGTGGCCCCCGGGACAGGGAAAGGAATGAGCAGTTCTTC | CATSGPRDRERNEQFF
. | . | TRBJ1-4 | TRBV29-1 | TGCAGCGCCCCCTCTCCTGGCAGGGCTATAGGGGGTGAAAAACTGTTTTTT | CSAPSPGRAIGGEKLFF
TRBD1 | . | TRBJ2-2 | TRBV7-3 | TGTGCCAGCAGTGGACAGGGCGGCACCGGGGAGCTGTTTTTT | CASSGQGGTGELFF
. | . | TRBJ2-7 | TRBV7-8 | TGTGCCAGCAGCTCGGGACTCCTACTAACCGAGCAGTACTTC | CASSSGLLLTEQYF
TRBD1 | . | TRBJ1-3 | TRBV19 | TGTGCCAGTATGGGGACAGTCGACTCTGGAAACACCATATATTTT | CASMGTVDSGNTIYF
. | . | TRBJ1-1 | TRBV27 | TGTGCCAGCAGTCTCAAAGACACGAACACTGAAGCTTTCTTT | CASSLKDTNTEAFF
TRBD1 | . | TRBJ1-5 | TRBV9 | TGTGCCAGCAGCGTGGGGACAGGGGGTAATCAGCCCCAGCATTTT | CASSVGTGGNQPQHF
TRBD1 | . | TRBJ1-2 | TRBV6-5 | TGTGCCAGCAGCTCGGACAGGGGGTTGGGGGGCTACACCTTC | CASSSDRGLGGYTF
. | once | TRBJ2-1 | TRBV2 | TGTGCCAGTAAACGCGGGACTCAGTACAATGAGCAGTTCTTC | CASKRGTQYNEQFF
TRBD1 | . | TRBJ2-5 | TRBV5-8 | TGTGCCAGCAGCTTGGGACAGGGAAGAGAGACCCAGTACTTC | CASSLGQGRETQYF
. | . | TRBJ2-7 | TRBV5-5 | TGTGCCAGCAGCTTGATGGCAGGGGAGTGGTACGAGCAGTACTTC | CASSLMAGEWYEQYF
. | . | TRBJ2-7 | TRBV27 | TGTGCCAGCAGACCTGACCCAGGGACTCCCTACGAGCAGTACTTC | CASRPDPGTPYEQYF
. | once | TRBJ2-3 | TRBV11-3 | TGTGCCAGCAGCTTTCAGGGCACAGATACGCAGTATTTT | CASSFQGTDTQYF
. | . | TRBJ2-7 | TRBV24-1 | TGTGCCACCAGTGATCCCACGGGTCCGCCCTACGAGCAGTACTTC | CATSDPTGPPYEQYF
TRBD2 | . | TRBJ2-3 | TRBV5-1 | TGCGCCAGCAGGTCAGGGACTAGCGCCCGCGTGGATACGCAGTATTTT | CASRSGTSARVDTQYF
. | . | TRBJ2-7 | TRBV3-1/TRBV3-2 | TGTGCCAGCAGCCAAGGCACAAACTACGAGCAGTACTTC | CASSQGTNYEQYF